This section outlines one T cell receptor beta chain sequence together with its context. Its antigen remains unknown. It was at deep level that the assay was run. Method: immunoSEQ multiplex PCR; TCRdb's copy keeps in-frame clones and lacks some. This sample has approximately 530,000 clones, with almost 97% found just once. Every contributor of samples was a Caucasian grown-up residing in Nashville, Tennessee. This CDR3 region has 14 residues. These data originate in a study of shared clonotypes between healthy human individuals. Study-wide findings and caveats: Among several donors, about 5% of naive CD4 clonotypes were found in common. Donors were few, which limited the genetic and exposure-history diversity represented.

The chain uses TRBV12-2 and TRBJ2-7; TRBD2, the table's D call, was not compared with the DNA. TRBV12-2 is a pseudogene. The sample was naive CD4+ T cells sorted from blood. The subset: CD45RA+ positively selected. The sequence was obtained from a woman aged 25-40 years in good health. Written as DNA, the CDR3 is TGTGCAAGTCGTTATAGCGGGATCTCCTACGAGCAGTACTTC. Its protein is CASRYSGISYEQYF.